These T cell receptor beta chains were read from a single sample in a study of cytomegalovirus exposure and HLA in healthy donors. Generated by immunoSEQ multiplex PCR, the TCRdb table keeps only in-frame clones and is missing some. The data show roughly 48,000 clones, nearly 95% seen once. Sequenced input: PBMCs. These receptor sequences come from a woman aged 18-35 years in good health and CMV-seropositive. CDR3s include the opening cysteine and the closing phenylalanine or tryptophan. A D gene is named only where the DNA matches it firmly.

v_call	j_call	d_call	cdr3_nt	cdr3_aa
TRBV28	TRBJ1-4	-	TGTGCCAGCAGTGGGGACACATGGAAACTGTTTTTT	CASSGDTWKLFF
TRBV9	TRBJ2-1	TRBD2	TGTGCCAGCAGCGTAAGCGGGAGTAATAATGAGCAGTTCTTC	CASSVSGSNNEQFF
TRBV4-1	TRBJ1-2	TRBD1	TGCGCCAGCAGCCAAGTGACCGGGACAGGGGGCTTCGGCTACACCTTC	CASSQVTGTGGFGYTF
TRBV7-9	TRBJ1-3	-	TGTGCCAGCAGCTCGGACAGCTCTGGAAACACCATATATTTT	CASSSDSSGNTIYF
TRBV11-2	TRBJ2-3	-	TGTGCCAGCAGCTTAGGCTCAGGAGGAGATACGCAGTATTTT	CASSLGSGGDTQYF
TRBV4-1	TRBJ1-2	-	TGCGCCAGCAGCCATCCCACTGACAAATTCGGCTACACCTTC	CASSHPTDKFGYTF
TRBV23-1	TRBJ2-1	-	TGCGCCAGCAGTCAATCCCCGGTCCAGTTCTTC	CASSQSPVQFF
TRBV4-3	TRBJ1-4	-	TGCGCCAGCAGCCGCCAACCGGTCGGGTCAACTAATGAAAAACTGTTTTTT	CASSRQPVGSTNEKLFF
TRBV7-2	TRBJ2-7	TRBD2	TGTGCCAGCAGCAGGACTAGCGGGACCCTCCACGAGCAGTACTTC	CASSRTSGTLHEQYF
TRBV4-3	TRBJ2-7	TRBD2	TGCGCCAGCAGCCAAGATCATCGGACTAGCGGCCACGAGCAGTACTTC	CASSQDHRTSGHEQYF